These 20 T cell receptor beta chains share one sample of origin, sequenced in a study of T-cell reconstitution after alpha-beta-depleted transplantation in children. This sample's TCRbeta library carried unique molecular identifier barcodes. TCRdb re-called the PCR reads with MiXCR, one entry per CDR3 protein. The table has around 600,000 distinct CDR3 sequences, approximately 17% seen once. Sample: PBMCs from the stem cell graft donor, taken from the stem cell graft. All receptors derive from a human donor who donated a stem cell graft to a child with acute myeloid leukemia.

V and J are TRBV18 and TRBJ1-4, with D unclear. There are 16 residues in the CDR3. Germline loops: CDR1 KGHSH, CDR2 LQKENI. V was shortened by 0 bases and J by 3 bases, with 11 bases between the two germline ends. Here the CDR3 reads CASSPPVPDPNEKLFF. CDR3 coding DNA: TGTGCCAGCTCACCACCGGTTCCAGACCCTAATGAAAAACTGTTTTTT.

The sample holds many counts of this clonotype. CDR3 DNA sequence: TGCAGTGCCACCAAGGACAGGGACACCTACGAGCAGTACTTC. Translating gives CSATKDRDTYEQYF. The chain is built from TRBV20-1 and TRBJ2-7, with TRBD1 matching 8 bases. The junction had 9 bases not matched to a gene; V was cut back by 6 bases and J by 2 bases. Germline V gene data show CDR1 as DFQATT and CDR2 as SNEGSKA (reference sequence). CDR3 length: 14 residues.

The CDR3 loop reads CASSLDRGGSYEQYF. The CDR3 nucleotides are TGTGCCAGCAGCTTGGACAGGGGGGGATCCTACGAGCAGTACTTC. The chain is built from TRBV7-9 and TRBJ2-7; 10 bases line up with TRBD1. This CDR3 spans 15 amino acids. V gave up 3 bases and J gave up 1 base; unmatched junction bases: 3. CDR1 and CDR2 from the germline V gene are SEHNR and FQNEAQ (reference sequence).

V is TRBV27 and J is TRBJ2-3, with D uncertain. Germline V CDR1 and CDR2: MNHEY, SMNVEV (reference sequence). V dropped 5 bases and J dropped 6 bases, with 12 bases sitting between them. The CDR3 loop spans 13 amino acids. The CDR3 protein is CASSVVPRDTQYF. CDR3 sequence (DNA): TGTGCCAGCAGTGTCGTCCCTCGCGATACGCAGTATTTT.

This clonotype came up a few times. The V and J genes are TRBV5-1 and TRBJ2-5, with a weak D call TRBD2 (6 bases). The CDR3 is 14 amino acids. The germline gives CDR1 SGHRS, CDR2 YFSETQ. Between the trimmed V and J ends, which lost 4 bases and 5 bases, there was a span of 15 bases. CDR3 residues: CASSGTRQVETQYF. The CDR3 bases are TGCGCCAGCAGCGGGACTCGTCAAGTGGAGACCCAGTACTTC.

The chain links TRBV20-1 to TRBJ2-3; the D gene is possibly TRBD2 (6 bases). The germline V gene has CDR1 DFQATT and CDR2 SNEGSKA (reference sequence). V lost 0 bases to trimming and J lost 7 bases, with 20 bases between them. The CDR3 totals 16 residues. CDR3 DNA sequence: TGCAGTGCTAGAGAGGCGGGACGGGCCATATCGTATACGCAGTATTTT. Its translation: CSAREAGRAISYTQYF.

This clonotype was found many times. The chain recombines TRBV20-1 with TRBJ1-5; the D is unclear. CDR1 and CDR2 (germline): DFQATT, SNEGSKA (reference sequence). Trimming shortened V by 5 bases and J by 0 bases, and 11 bases separated the two germline ends. The CDR3 contains 14 residues. The CDR3 nucleotides read TGCAGTGCTCCTGAGGCAGCTAGCAATCAGCCCCAGCATTTT. Translation: CSAPEAASNQPQHF.

This clonotype occurred many times. The rearrangement joins TRBV29-1 to TRBJ1-2; the D gene is possibly TRBD1 (5 bases). Trimming stripped 3 bases from V and 5 bases from J, with 10 bases between. The CDR3 covers 12 residues. CDR1 is SQVTM, CDR2 ANQGSEA, per germline. The chain's CDR3 is CSVDRGQYGYTF. CDR3 DNA: TGCAGCGTTGATAGGGGCCAATATGGCTACACCTTC.

This clonotype was observed a handful of times. The chain has TRBV5-1 and TRBJ2-3, with D possibly being TRBD2 (6 bases). The V end was cut by 4 bases, the J end by 4 bases, with 22 bases between. CDR3 length: 17 amino acids. Germline-derived CDR1 and CDR2 are SGHRS and YFSETQ. CDR3 sequence reads: CASSPGGRRELPDTQYF. For the CDR3, the DNA is TGCGCCAGCAGCCCGGGTGGGCGGAGGGAACTACCAGATACGCAGTATTTT.

This clonotype appeared many times. This chain links TRBV7-9 with TRBJ2-7; D possibly corresponds to TRBD1 (7 bases). Germline V lookup: CDR1 SEHNR, CDR2 FQNEAQ (reference sequence). With 5 bases removed from V and 2 bases from J, the gap between germline ends came to 13 bases. This CDR3 region has 14 residues. CDR3 sequence reads: CASSLRDSPYEQYF. For the CDR3, the DNA is TGTGCCAGCAGCCTGCGGGACAGTCCCTACGAGCAGTACTTC.

This clonotype showed up many times. V is TRBV7-2 and J is TRBJ2-7; 8 bases match TRBD1. CDR3 length: 14 residues. The J segment lost 7 bases and the V segment lost 3 bases, leaving 8 bases of the junction unmatched. Germline-derived CDR1 and CDR2 are SGHTA and FQGNSA. CDR3 DNA: TGTGCCAGCAGCTTGAGACAGGGGTTTTGGGAGCAGTACTTC. Translation: CASSLRQGFWEQYF.

This clonotype showed up just a few times. The chain links TRBV4-1 to TRBJ2-1; D call uncertain. The ends were cut back, 0 bases at V and 10 bases at J, with 16 bases in the middle. Per germline, CDR1 MGHRA and CDR2 YSYEKL. The CDR3 totals 15 residues. This chain's CDR3 is CASSQEEGRRVEQFF. The CDR3, as DNA: TGCGCCAGCAGCCAAGAAGAAGGTAGACGGGTCGAGCAGTTCTTC.

The V and J genes are TRBV20-1 and TRBJ2-7, with TRBD1 matching 8 bases. This CDR3 is 15 amino acids long. Germline loops: CDR1 DFQATT, CDR2 SNEGSKA (reference sequence). With 3 bases clipped from V and 4 bases from J, the junction kept 11 bases outside the gene matches. The CDR3 nucleotides are TGCAGTGCTAGTTGGGCAGGGGGCAGGGCGTACGAGCAGTACTTC. Protein product: CSASWAGGRAYEQYF.

This clonotype has just a few counts. V gene TRBV7-9 combines with J gene TRBJ1-1, with a tentative D call TRBD1 (6 bases). The CDR3 runs 15 residues. Deletions cut 3 bases from V and 11 bases from J, with 22 bases between. CDR1 is SEHNR and CDR2 is FQNEAQ in the germline V gene (reference sequence). The CDR3 DNA sequence: TGTGCCAGCAGCTTCTCCCTCGGCAGTTCGAGGGGGGCTTTCTTT. The encoded protein is CASSFSLGSSRGAFF.

The chain's CDR3 is CASGSGYVNTEAFF. The CDR3 DNA follows: TGTGCCAGCGGCTCCGGATACGTCAACACTGAAGCTTTCTTT. This chain connects TRBV7-9 to TRBJ1-1, with D unclear. Germline CDR1 SEHNR, CDR2 FQNEAQ (reference sequence). The CDR3 extends over 14 amino acids. V was clipped by 8 bases and J by 2 bases, with 15 bases between them.

This clonotype appeared many times. This chain links TRBV9 with TRBJ2-1; 9 bases match TRBD1. The ends lost 2 bases at V and 10 bases at J; junction bases unmatched: 1. The V gene's germline CDR1 is SGDLS and CDR2 YYNGEE. CDR3 length: 12 residues. The CDR3 loop is CASSVGTGEQFF. In DNA form, the CDR3 reads TGTGCCAGCAGCGTCGGGACAGGGGAGCAGTTCTTC.

This clonotype was counted many times. The V call is TRBV20-1, the J call TRBJ1-1, with D unclear. V was trimmed by 3 bases and J by 7 bases, leaving 15 bases between them. The germline V gene encodes CDR1 DFQATT and CDR2 SNEGSKA (reference sequence). The CDR3 extends over 13 amino acids. The CDR3 region has the DNA TGCAGTGCTAGTTGGTCAGGCGGGATTGAAGCTTTCTTT. Its protein product is CSASWSGGIEAFF.

In this sample, this clonotype turned up many times. The chain is built from TRBV27 and TRBJ1-5, with D unresolved. CDR3 size: 15 residues. V was pared by 5 bases and J by 0 bases, with 11 bases between. The germline V gene encodes CDR1 MNHEY and CDR2 SMNVEV (reference sequence). DNA for the CDR3: TGTGCCAGCAGTATCTCACTCTATAGCAATCAGCCCCAGCATTTT. This codes for CASSISLYSNQPQHF.

This clonotype has a handful of counts. The V gene is TRBV11-2, the J gene TRBJ1-1; tentative D call: TRBD1 (6 bases). This CDR3 has 17 residues. Germline V gene sequence: CDR1 SGHAT, CDR2 FQNNGV. V was cut by 6 bases and J by 0 bases, with 20 bases left in between. The DNA of the CDR3 is TGTGCCAGCAGGCCCTGGGGCAGGGGCTTCATGAACACTGAAGCTTTCTTT. Amino acid sequence: CASRPWGRGFMNTEAFF.

The chain joins TRBV7-9 to TRBJ1-2, with TRBD1 matching 10 bases. V dropped 5 bases and J dropped 4; count of bases not matched to a gene: 7. This CDR3 spans 15 amino acids. Germline assignment: CDR1 SEHNR and CDR2 FQNEAQ (reference sequence). The CDR3 here is CASSPRDRGSYGYTF. Here the CDR3 DNA reads TGTGCCAGCAGCCCTAGGGACAGGGGCTCCTATGGCTACACCTTC.